A single sample is the source of the 29 T cell receptor beta chains below, sequenced in a study of T cells in women clearing cervical HPV infection. The assay was immunoSEQ multiplex PCR, and TCRdb's table has in-frame clones only and misses some. The clone table shows 44,000 or so clones, with the ten largest holding approximately 0.98%. Material: blood buffy coat. All receptors derive from a woman between 18 and 70 years old with a cervical HPV16 infection that either progressed to CIN3+ or cleared (not recorded which).

Remarks on this clone: The read finishes 3 residues shy of the CDR3 end, and the germline J gene is used to complete it. This chain joins TRBV2 and TRBJ2-1; D not resolved. Germline-derived CDR1 and CDR2 are SNHLY and FYNNEI. The CDR3 totals 12 residues. The V end was cut by 2 bases, the J end by 8 bases, with 7 bases between. CDR3 residues: CASSEMGHEQFF. CDR3 bases read: TGTGCCAGCAGTGAAATGGGCCATGAG.

On this clone: The read stops 3 residues short of the end of the CDR3; the missing end is completed from the germline J gene. The chain recombines TRBV19 with TRBJ1-3; D not certain. The CDR3 extends over 17 amino acids. The germline V and J ends were trimmed by 2 bases and 0 bases, with 14 bases remaining between them. Germline CDR1 reads LNHDA; CDR2 reads SQIVND (reference sequence). The sequenced CDR3 bases are TGTGCCAGTAGTATATCCCCGCCAGGTGGCTCTGGAAACACC. Translating gives CASSISPPGGSGNT. From start to end, the CDR3 is CASSISPPGGSGNTIYF. The variable domain in full, with the rest retrieved from reference TRBV19 and TRBJ1-3, is DGGITQSPKYLFRKEGQNVTLSCEQNLNHDAMYWYRQDPGQGLRLIYYSQIVNDFQKGDIAEGYSVSREKKESFPLTVTSAQKNPTAFYLCASSISPPGGSGNTIYFGEGSWLTVV.

To note about this clone: Read data end 3 residues before the CDR3 end; the end is taken from the germline J gene. The V call is TRBV7-3, the J call TRBJ1-6; D ambiguous. CDR3 length: 20 residues. Per germline, CDR1 SGHTA and CDR2 FQGTGA. Trimming left V 1 base short and J 0 bases short, with 19 bases between. Partial CDR3 DNA: TGTGCCAGCAGCTTAAGGGCAGAATACCTATCAAGCTCCTATAATTCACCC. It codes for CASSLRAEYLSSSYNSP. The entire CDR3 reads CASSLRAEYLSSSYNSPLHF.

As to this clone: The sequence runs out 3 residues before the end of the CDR3; the remainder is reconstructed from the germline J gene. The chain employs TRBV10-3 and TRBJ2-1; the match to TRBD2 covers 14 bases. The CDR3 is 17 residues long. Per the germline V gene, CDR1 is ENHRY and CDR2 is SYGVKD. The J segment lost 8 bases and the V segment lost 2 bases, leaving 8 bases of the junction unmatched. The CDR3 protein is CAISEGTSGGATDEQFF. The DNA read from the CDR3 is TGTGCCATCAGTGAGGGGACTAGCGGGGGCGCCACGGATGAG.

Comments on this clone: The read ends 3 residues early relative to the CDR3; the germline J gene fills the gap. This rearrangement joins TRBV6-2 or TRBV6-3 to TRBJ2-1, with TRBD2 matching 9 bases. The CDR3 is made up of 15 amino acids. Germline trimming cut 5 bases from V and 9 bases from J; bases unmatched to any gene: 11. From germline, CDR1 is MNHEY and CDR2 SVGEGT. The part of the CDR3 DNA that was read is TGTGCCAGCAGTAACTACCCAGCGGGGGGAAGTGAG. This sequence encodes CASSNYPAGGSE. The full CDR3 protein is CASSNYPAGGSEQFF.

To note about this clone: The read ends 3 residues shy of where the CDR3 ends; the end is completed using the germline J gene. The chain has TRBV9 and TRBJ1-1; D gene ambiguous. Trimming took off 2 bases at V and 1 base at J, with 6 bases between the two ends. Germline CDR1 and CDR2: SGDLS and YYNGEE. The CDR3 has 13 residues. CDR3 protein: CASSVRQNTEAFF. CDR3 bases read: TGTGCCAGCAGCGTTCGACAGAACACTGAA.

In regard to this clone: The germline gene is not matched at one end of the junction; a read error may be the cause. The read is 3 residues too short to cover the CDR3 end, so that end is filled in from the germline J gene. The chain carries TRBV20-1 and TRBJ2-3, with TRBD1 matching 10 bases. Germline V gives CDR1 DFQATT, CDR2 SNEGSKA (reference sequence). The CDR3 covers 14 residues. CDR3: CSAGDRGLVQPQYF. The CDR3 bases that were read are TGCAGTGCTGGAGACAGGGGGCTAGTGCAGCCG.

About this clone itself: The read ends 3 residues early relative to the CDR3; the germline J gene fills the gap. The V and J genes are TRBV5-1 and TRBJ1-6; D perhaps matches TRBD1 (6 bases). CDR3 size: 13 residues. Germline V lookup: CDR1 SGHRS, CDR2 YFSETQ. The ends were cut back, 3 bases at V and 10 bases at J, with 11 bases in the middle. Partial CDR3 DNA: TGCGCCAGCAGCTGGGCCCAGGGGTCACCC. Its translation: CASSWAQGSP. The CDR3 as a whole reads CASSWAQGSPLHF.

As concerns this clone: The sequenced fragment ends 3 residues before the CDR3 boundary, so the rest is inferred from the germline J gene. This chain links TRBV10-1 with TRBJ1-1, with D possibly being TRBD1 (6 bases). The CDR3 contains 13 residues. Germline V lookup: CDR1 WNHNN, CDR2 SYGVQD (reference sequence). V gave up 4 bases and J gave up 0 bases, with 6 bases separating them. CDR3 loop: CASSGQVNTEAFF. The CDR3 bases that were read are TGCGCCAGCAGTGGACAGGTGAACACTGAA.

Here the CDR3 reads CASSSIPDRYNSPLHF. The CDR3 DNA, read in part, is TGTGCCAGCAGCTCGATACCTGACAGATATAATTCACCC. This chain joins TRBV5-4 and TRBJ1-6; possibly TRBD1 for D (5 bases). Read data end 3 residues before the CDR3 end; the end is taken from the germline J gene. The CDR3 sequence is 16 residues long. With 3 bases removed from V and 4 bases from J, the gap between germline ends came to 14 bases. Germline lookup yields CDR1 SGHNT and CDR2 YYREEE (reference sequence).

Concerning this clone: Coverage ceases 3 residues before the CDR3 finishes, and the germline J gene fills in the end. This chain uses TRBV20-1 with TRBJ1-5; possible D gene TRBD1, 6 bases. CDR3 size: 14 residues. CDR1 DFQATT and CDR2 SNEGSKA come from the germline V gene (reference sequence). V lost 1 base and J lost 5, with 12 bases in between. The chain's CDR3 is CSARGGTPYQPQHF. The sequenced CDR3 bases are TGCAGTGCTAGAGGAGGGACACCCTATCAGCCC.

Regarding this clone: One junction end does not reproduce the germline sequence, and a read error may be involved. The read halts 3 residues ahead of the CDR3 end, with the missing end drawn from the germline J gene. Other nucleotide sequences from this sample produce the same CDR3. The rearrangement uses TRBV5-4 and TRBJ1-3, with 10 bases that match TRBD1. The CDR3 has 16 residues. Germline V lookup: CDR1 SGHNT, CDR2 YYREEE (reference sequence). CDR3 DNA (partial): TGTGCCAGCAGTTTGGGAGACAGGGGGCCTGGAAACACA. As protein: CASSLGDRGPGNT. The whole CDR3 protein reads CASSLGDRGPGNTIYF.

On this clone itself: The read is 3 residues too short to cover the CDR3 end, so that end is filled in from the germline J gene. J is TRBJ2-7 and V is TRBV28; 11 nucleotides line up with TRBD1. Unmatched junction bases numbered 9, after V lost 6 bases and J lost 2 bases. CDR3 length: 16 residues. The germline gives CDR1 MDHEN, CDR2 SYDVKM. The CDR3 sequence: CASSPTGTGGAYEQYF. CDR3 DNA (partial): TGTGCCAGCAGCCCGACCGGGACAGGGGGTGCCTACGAG.

In the case of this clone: The read comes to an end 3 residues before the CDR3 does, leaving the germline J gene to fill in the end. The chain joins TRBV19 to TRBJ1-4; D unresolved. The CDR3 is 15 amino acids. Per germline, CDR1 LNHDA and CDR2 SQIVND (reference sequence). CDR3 bases read: TGTGCCAGTAACGAGGAGGGCTCCTATAATTCACCA. As protein: CASNEEGSYNSP. From start to end, the CDR3 is CASNEEGSYNSPLFF.

Comment on this clone: The sample has other DNA sequences that encode this CDR3 too. CDR3 sequence reads: CSASGGGSQPQHF. The covered CDR3 bases are TGCAGTGCTTCAGGGGGTGGGAGTCAGCCC. V is TRBV20-1 and J is TRBJ1-5; 7 nucleotides align to TRBD1. Read data end 3 residues before the CDR3 end; the end is taken from the germline J gene. With V trimmed by 5 bases and J by 6 bases, 7 bases remained unmatched. Germline CDR1 reads DFQATT; CDR2 reads SNEGSKA (reference sequence). This CDR3 region has 13 residues.

Comment on this clone: The read terminates 3 residues ahead of where the CDR3 ends, so the germline J gene completes it. The chain employs TRBV5-1 and TRBJ1-2; D is possibly TRBD1 (5 bases). Trimming stripped 3 bases from V and 5 bases from J, with 11 bases between. CDR1 and CDR2 (germline): SGHRS, YFSETQ. This CDR3 spans 13 amino acids. CDR3 bases read: TGCGCCAGCAGCTGGGAGACAGAGTATGGC. As protein: CASSWETEYG. The full CDR3 sequence reads CASSWETEYGYTF. The complete variable domain, with remaining parts taken from reference TRBV5-1 and TRBJ1-2, reads KAGVTQTPRYLIKTRGQQVTLSCSPISGHRSVSWYQQTPGQGLQFLFEYFSETQRNKGNFPGRFSGRQFSNSRSEMNVSTLELGDSALYLCASSWETEYGYTFGSGTRLTVV.

As concerns this clone: The read finishes 3 residues shy of the CDR3 end, and the germline J gene is used to complete it. The rearrangement links TRBV19 to TRBJ2-2; maybe TRBD1 (5 bases). CDR1 is LNHDA, CDR2 SQIVND, per germline (reference sequence). This CDR3 region has 15 residues. The CDR3 sequence is CASRKTETARSPLFF. The part of the CDR3 DNA that was read is TGTGCCAGTAGGAAGACAGAGACAGCCCGTTCACCG. Together with reference TRBV19 and TRBJ2-2, the CDR3 gives the full variable domain: DGGITQSPKYLFRKEGQNVTLSCEQNLNHDAMYWYRQDPGQGLRLIYYSQIVNDFQKGDIAEGYSVSREKKESFPLTVTSAQKNPTAFYLCASRKTETARSPLFFGEGSRLTVL.

CDR3 bases read: TGTGCCAGCAGGAAAGGCAATGAG. Its protein is CASRKGNE. The whole CDR3 region reads CASRKGNEQFF. This chain joins TRBV14 and TRBJ2-1; D not certain. The CDR3 end lies 3 residues beyond the end of the read and is filled in from the germline J gene. Trimming removed 6 bases from V and 6 bases from J, with 6 bases in between. The germline gives CDR1 SGHDN, CDR2 FVKESK. The CDR3 extends over 11 amino acids.

As regards this clone: The read is 3 residues too short to cover the CDR3 end, so that end is filled in from the germline J gene. The V and J genes are TRBV19 and TRBJ2-3; 7 bases map to TRBD2. This CDR3 region has 14 residues. CDR1 LNHDA and CDR2 SQIVND come from the germline V gene (reference sequence). The ends lost 3 bases at V and 5 bases at J; junction bases unmatched: 5. The CDR3 loop reads CASSILGGRDTQYF. The DNA read from the CDR3 is TGTGCCAGTAGTATTCTGGGGGGGAGAGATACG.

With regard to this clone: Read sequence stops 3 residues before the CDR3 end, and the germline J gene provides the missing end. This sequence joins TRBV12-3 or TRBV12-4 and TRBJ2-2; 7 nucleotides align to TRBD1. The CDR3 has 14 residues. Unmatched junction bases numbered 4, after V lost 5 bases and J lost 4 bases. The CDR3 bases that were read are TGTGCCAGCAGTCCAGGGGGTGGCACCGGGGAG. Amino acid sequence: CASSPGGGTGE. The complete CDR3 protein is CASSPGGGTGELFF.

A note on this clone: The read ends 3 residues shy of where the CDR3 ends; the end is completed using the germline J gene. V is TRBV19 and J is TRBJ1-6; D gene uncertain. Trimming removed 3 bases at V and 9 bases at J, with 9 bases between. Germline CDR1 and CDR2: LNHDA and SQIVND (reference sequence). There are 13 residues in the CDR3. The CDR3 loop reads CASSIVPGSPLHF. The CDR3 DNA, read in part, is TGTGCCAGTAGTATTGTTCCCGGTTCACCC.

About this clone: The missing CDR3 end, 3 residues past where the read stops, is filled in from the germline J gene. The chain carries TRBV5-1 and TRBJ2-5; possibly TRBD2 for D (6 bases). In germline, CDR1 is SGHRS, CDR2 YFSETQ. This CDR3 spans 13 amino acids. The CDR3 bases that were read are TGCGCCAGCAGCTTGATGGGGGGAGATACC. It codes for CASSLMGGDT. The whole CDR3 protein reads CASSLMGGDTQYF.

About this clone itself: From the germline J gene comes the end of the CDR3, since the read stops 3 residues before it. V gene TRBV5-5 combines with J gene TRBJ1-1, with D maybe TRBD1 (5 bases). Trimming cost V 2 bases and J 0 bases, with 11 bases left between them. CDR1 and CDR2 (germline): SGHKS, YYEKEE (reference sequence). The CDR3 runs to 15 residues. CDR3: CASSLTGLMNTEAFF. Partial CDR3 DNA: TGTGCCAGCAGCTTAACAGGATTAATGAACACTGAA.

Notes on this clone: From the germline J gene comes the end of the CDR3, since the read stops 3 residues before it. This chain links TRBV23-1 with TRBJ1-4, with D perhaps matching TRBD1 (5 bases). TRBV23-1 is given ORF status, its function remaining uncertain. The CDR3 runs 14 residues. The sequenced CDR3 bases are TGCGCCAGCCCCATGGACATCCCTAATTCACCA. Translated: CASPMDIPNSP. The full CDR3 sequence reads CASPMDIPNSPLFF.

With regard to this clone: From the germline J gene comes the end of the CDR3, since the read stops 3 residues before it. The rearrangement links TRBV15 to TRBJ2-7; 10 bases are shared with TRBD1. J gave up 2 bases and V 4 bases, and 2 bases lay outside the gene matches. The CDR3 extends over 14 amino acids. Germline CDR1 reads LNHNV; CDR2 reads YYDKDF (reference sequence). CDR3 DNA, as far as it was read: TGTGCCACCAGCAAGGGGACAGGGGCCTACGAG. Protein product: CATSKGTGAYE. The full CDR3 protein reads CATSKGTGAYEQYF. Full variable domain (outside the CDR3, taken from reference TRBV15 and TRBJ2-7): DAMVIQNPRYQVTQFGKPVTLSCSQTLNHNVMYWYQQKSSQAPKLLFHYYDKDFNNEADTPDNFQSRRPNTSFCFLDIRSPGLGDTAMYLCATSKGTGAYEQYFGPGTRLTVT.

As for this clone: The sequenced fragment ends 3 residues before the CDR3 boundary, so the rest is inferred from the germline J gene. The chain uses TRBV12-3 or TRBV12-4 and TRBJ2-1, with TRBD1 matching 8 bases. The length of the CDR3 is 15 residues. The junction had 5 bases not matched to a gene; V was cut back by 5 bases and J by 2 bases. The CDR3 loop is CASSLQGGTYNEQFF. CDR3 DNA, as far as it was read: TGTGCCAGCAGTCTACAGGGGGGAACCTACAATGAG.

Comment on this clone: The read gets to within 3 residues of the CDR3 end, and the germline J gene fills in the rest. The rearrangement joins TRBV2 to TRBJ2-1, with 8 bases lining up with TRBD1. The CDR3 runs 15 residues. Per germline, CDR1 SNHLY and CDR2 FYNNEI. J was trimmed by 5 bases and V by 10 bases; bases with no gene match: 13. CDR3 DNA, as far as it was read: TGTGCCACGTACCAGTTCGGGACAGGAGACAATGAG. It yields the protein CATYQFGTGDNE. The full CDR3 reads CATYQFGTGDNEQFF.

Details on this clone: The CDR3 is cut off 3 residues early in the read; its end comes from the germline J gene. V gene TRBV5-1 combines with J gene TRBJ2-3; 7 bases align to TRBD1. Looked up from germline, CDR1 is SGHRS and CDR2 is YFSETQ. V dropped 2 bases and J dropped 0; count of bases not matched to a gene: 15. The CDR3 extends over 19 amino acids. The covered CDR3 bases are TGCGCCAGCAGCTTATTGGCAGGGGGATACACCACCAGCACAGATACG. Protein product: CASSLLAGGYTTSTDT. The full-length CDR3 reads as CASSLLAGGYTTSTDTQYF.

As regards this clone: Coverage ceases 3 residues before the CDR3 finishes, and the germline J gene fills in the end. The rearrangement joins TRBV10-3 to TRBJ1-4, with 7 positions matching TRBD1. The CDR3 length is 12 residues. Trimming at V came to 11 bases and at J to 6 bases, leaving 6 bases not matched to a gene. Germline V gene sequence: CDR1 ENHRY, CDR2 SYGVKD. CDR3 bases read: TGTGCCTCGAACAGGGGAGATGAAAAA. Amino acids: CASNRGDEK. The full-length CDR3 reads as CASNRGDEKLFF.